The clone carrying this T cell receptor (beta chain) has just a few counts. The CDR3 runs 18 residues. Germline loops: CDR1 MNHNS, CDR2 SASEGT. The V gene end was trimmed by 3 bases and the J gene end by 1 base; junction bases not matched to a gene: 12. This entry is derived from a study of blood T cells in healthy people across ages. The second PCR ran about 6 to 11 cycles with a sample-barcoded 5' primer and J-beta primers. TCRdb re-derived calls from the 5' RACE reads in MiXCR, one entry per CDR3 protein. The sample contains some 640,000 distinct CDR3 sequences, 25% to 35% of which appear only once.

The sequence was collected from an elderly woman in good health. V gene TRBV6-1 combines with J gene TRBJ2-3, with 8 bases fitting TRBD2. Input material: blood. CDR3: CASSEFPSGGDGTDTQYF. The CDR3 nucleotides are TGTGCCAGCAGTGAGTTCCCCTCCGGGGGGGACGGCACAGATACGCAGTATTTT.